This T cell receptor beta chain was obtained from a study of shared clonotypes between healthy human individuals. Terminally differentiated effector memory CD45RA+ cells were excluded by CCR7 positive selection of CD45RO-negative cells. This CDR3 is 11 amino acids long. Trimming removed 4 bases from V and 6 bases from J, with 10 bases in between. CDR1 and CDR2 from the germline V gene are DFQATT and SNEGSKA (reference sequence). Comments on this clone: Antigen specificity is unknown.

Study-level points and caveats: In this cohort, only blood was sampled, and tissue repertoires likely differ. Against clonotypes common to all four donors, non-shared ones had lower generation probabilities. Limitation of the genetic and exposure-history diversity represented came from the few donors. In general, naive subsets displayed greater estimated richness than memory subsets did.

TCRdb keeps only in-frame clones here, not all; method: immunoSEQ multiplex PCR. Of around 2,100,000 clones in the sample, roughly 94% were seen once. This clonotype was obtained from a young man in good health. What was sequenced was naive CD8+ T cells sorted from blood. The V call is TRBV20-1, the J call TRBJ2-7; no clear D. The CDR3 DNA reads as TGCAGTGCTATTAGCTTAGGCGAGCAGTACTTC. It specifies CSAISLGEQYF.